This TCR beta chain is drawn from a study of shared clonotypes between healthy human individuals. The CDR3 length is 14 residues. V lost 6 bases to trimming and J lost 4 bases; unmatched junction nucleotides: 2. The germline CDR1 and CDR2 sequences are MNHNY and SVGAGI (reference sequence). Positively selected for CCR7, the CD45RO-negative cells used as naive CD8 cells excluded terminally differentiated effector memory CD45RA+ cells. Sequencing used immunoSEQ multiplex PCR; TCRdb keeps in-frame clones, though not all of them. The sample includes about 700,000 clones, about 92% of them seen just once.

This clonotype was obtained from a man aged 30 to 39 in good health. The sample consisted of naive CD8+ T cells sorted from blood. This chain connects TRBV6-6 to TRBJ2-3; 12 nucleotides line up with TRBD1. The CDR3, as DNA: TGTGCCAGCAGAGGGACAGGGGGCGCAGATACGCAGTATTTT. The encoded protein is CASRGTGGADTQYF.